The clone carrying this T cell receptor (beta chain) has ten or more counts. Its antigen is undetermined. One entry per CDR3 protein, called by TCRdb with MiXCR from the 5' RACE reads. The sample carries about 62,000 distinct CDR3 sequences, around 4.8% recorded once. The data originate from a study of neurological immune-mediated disorders. The germline V gene encodes CDR1 DFQATT and CDR2 SNEGSKA (reference sequence). V gave up 6 bases and J gave up 0 bases, with 9 bases separating them. The length of the CDR3 is 13 residues. Study findings and constraints: The multiple sclerosis repertoire cluster was not associated with any clinical or MRI feature, with the authors stating that larger cohorts are needed.

The sample taken for sequencing was PBMCs. This clonotype was obtained from a woman between 50 and 59 years old with multiple sclerosis. The chain employs TRBV20-1 and TRBJ2-4; a possible D gene is TRBD2 (6 bases). The CDR3: CSAPGLAKNIQYF. The CDR3 coding sequence is TGCAGTGCCCCGGGACTAGCCAAAAACATTCAGTACTTC.